A selection of T cell receptor beta chains follows, all from one sample in a study. TCRdb reprocessed the multiplex PCR reads via MiXCR and lists one record per CDR3 protein. The sample contains some 1,500 distinct CDR3 sequences, around 3.9% of which appear only once. Sequenced material: naive CD4+ T cells sorted from blood. These receptors all stem from a female donor with breast cancer. CDR3s leave out the opening cysteine and the closing phenylalanine or tryptophan. Fields, in order: J gene, V gene, D gene, CDR3 protein. A D gene is named only where the DNA matches it firmly.

>TRBJ1-2|TRBV12-3/TRBV12-4|TRBD1
ASSLDRAGYT
>TRBJ1-2|TRBV12-3/TRBV12-4|-
ASSSRKSGQTNYGYT
>TRBJ1-2|TRBV12-3/TRBV12-4|-
ASHTGIYGYT
>TRBJ1-2|TRBV12-3/TRBV12-4|-
ASLRTAGGYT
>TRBJ1-2|TRBV12-3/TRBV12-4|-
ASSTLPGDYGYT
>TRBJ1-2|TRBV12-3/TRBV12-4|-
ASSFRLYGYT
>TRBJ1-2|TRBV12-3/TRBV12-4|-
ASSLADGPNYGYT
>TRBJ1-2|TRBV12-3/TRBV12-4|-
ASGSTEGIYGYT
>TRBJ1-2|TRBV12-3/TRBV12-4|-
ASSFQWGGYT
>TRBJ1-2|TRBV12-3/TRBV12-4|-
ASIRGLLREAYGYT
>TRBJ1-2|TRBV12-3/TRBV12-4|-
ASSPTRQDGYT
>TRBJ1-2|TRBV12-3/TRBV12-4|-
ASSSFYYGYT
>TRBJ1-2|TRBV12-3/TRBV12-4|-
ASRLDGTYGYT
>TRBJ1-2|TRBV12-3/TRBV12-4|-
ASSLLRVRGFNYGYT
>TRBJ1-2|TRBV12-3/TRBV12-4|-
ASSYTGNYGYT
>TRBJ1-2|TRBV12-3/TRBV12-4|TRBD1
ASSPPGQGSGYT
>TRBJ1-2|TRBV12-3/TRBV12-4|-
ASSLEGLTKGYT
>TRBJ1-2|TRBV12-3/TRBV12-4|-
ASRTRNGYT
>TRBJ1-2|TRBV12-3/TRBV12-4|-
ASSLSGRGRNSYGYT
>TRBJ1-2|TRBV12-3/TRBV12-4|TRBD1
ASRGQKIYGYT
>TRBJ1-2|TRBV12-3/TRBV12-4|TRBD1
ASGDSTGIYGYT
>TRBJ1-2|TRBV12-3/TRBV12-4|-
ASSSTLVAAPGYT
>TRBJ1-2|TRBV12-3/TRBV12-4|TRBD1
ASSFRTGDYGYT
>TRBJ1-2|TRBV12-3/TRBV12-4|-
ASRPEAGYGYT
>TRBJ1-2|TRBV12-3/TRBV12-4|-
ASSLVVKAGGYT
>TRBJ1-2|TRBV12-3/TRBV12-4|-
ASSLVDFGYGYT
>TRBJ1-2|TRBV12-3/TRBV12-4|-
ASSLSTYGYT
>TRBJ1-2|TRBV12-3/TRBV12-4|-
ASSLVESYGYT
>TRBJ1-2|TRBV12-3/TRBV12-4|-
ASSSKGVYGYT
>TRBJ1-2|TRBV12-3/TRBV12-4|-
ASSLADGYT
>TRBJ1-2|TRBV12-3/TRBV12-4|TRBD1
ASSPTGDYGYT
>TRBJ1-2|TRBV12-3/TRBV12-4|-
ASALFTLGYGYT
>TRBJ1-2|TRBV12-3/TRBV12-4|-
ASRAPVNYGYT
>TRBJ1-2|TRBV12-3/TRBV12-4|-
ASSLGVLGYGYT
>TRBJ1-2|TRBV12-3/TRBV12-4|-
ASSTRGSGYT
>TRBJ1-2|TRBV12-3/TRBV12-4|TRBD1
ASTQSAGTGRFYGYT
>TRBJ1-2|TRBV12-3/TRBV12-4|-
ASSQPTNYGYT
>TRBJ1-2|TRBV12-3/TRBV12-4|-
ASSPTTNYGYT
>TRBJ1-2|TRBV12-3/TRBV12-4|-
ASSSDRRTSRYT
>TRBJ1-2|TRBV12-3/TRBV12-4|TRBD1
ASSSTGTGVAGYT
>TRBJ1-2|TRBV12-3/TRBV12-4|-
ASSRPSNYGYT
>TRBJ1-2|TRBV12-3/TRBV12-4|-
ASSLFPRGSYGYT
>TRBJ1-2|TRBV12-3/TRBV12-4|-
ASSAEDYRGYT
>TRBJ1-2|TRBV12-3/TRBV12-4|TRBD1
ASSFGTGNYGYT
>TRBJ1-2|TRBV12-3/TRBV12-4|-
ASSLGGDGYT
>TRBJ1-2|TRBV12-3/TRBV12-4|-
ANTAANYGYT